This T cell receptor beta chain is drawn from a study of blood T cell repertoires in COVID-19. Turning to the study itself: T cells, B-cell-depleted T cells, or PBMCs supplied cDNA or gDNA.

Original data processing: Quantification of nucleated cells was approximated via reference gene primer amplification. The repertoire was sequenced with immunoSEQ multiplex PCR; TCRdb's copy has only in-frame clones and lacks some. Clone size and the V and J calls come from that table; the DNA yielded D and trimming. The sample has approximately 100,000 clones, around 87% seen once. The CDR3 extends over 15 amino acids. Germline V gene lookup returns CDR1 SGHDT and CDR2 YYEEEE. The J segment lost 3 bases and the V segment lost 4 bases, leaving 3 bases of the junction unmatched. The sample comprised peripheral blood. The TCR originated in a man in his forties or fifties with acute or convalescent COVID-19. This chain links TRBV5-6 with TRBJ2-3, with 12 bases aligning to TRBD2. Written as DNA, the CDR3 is TGTGCCAGCAGCCGCGGGACTAGCGGGACAGATACGCAGTATTTT. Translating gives CASSRGTSGTDTQYF. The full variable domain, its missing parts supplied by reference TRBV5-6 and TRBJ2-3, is DAGVTQSPTHLIKTRGQQVTLRCSPKSGHDTVSWYQQALGQGPQFIFQYYEEEERQRGNFPDRFSGHQFPNYSSELNVNALLLGDSALYLCASSRGTSGTDTQYFGPGTRLTVL.